A single T cell receptor beta chain is shown here with its context. What it binds is unknown. Original analysis: A productive frequency of 2.59 x 10-5 was the lowest detectable. Method: immunoSEQ multiplex PCR; TCRdb's copy keeps in-frame clones and lacks some. V and J calls and clone size are given by that table; D and trimming were obtained from the DNA. The sample carries about 19,000 clones, roughly 80% recorded once. This sample is drawn from a study of STAT5B mutations in CD4+ large granular lymphocyte leukemia. Study-wide points: Over 20% of private leukemic clonotypes occurred rarely in other patients' non-leukemic repertoires.

The sample taken for sequencing was CD4+ T cells from blood buffy coats. This receptor was obtained from a human donor in good health.

The DNA for the CDR3 is TGTGCCACCGGTCAATCGACAGGGCAGAACGAGCAGTACTTC. Amino acids: CATGQSTGQNEQYF. V usage is TRBV6-6 and J usage is TRBJ2-7, with 7 nucleotides matching TRBD1. The V gene's germline CDR1 is MNHNY and CDR2 SVGAGI (reference sequence). The CDR3 has 14 residues. The junction had 14 bases not matched to a gene; V was cut back by 10 bases and J by 5 bases.